The clone carrying this T cell receptor (beta chain) was found a few times. The record originates from a study of T-cell reconstitution after alpha-beta-depleted transplantation in children. Germline CDR1 reads DFQATT; CDR2 reads SNEGSKA (reference sequence). CDR3 length: 15 residues. V lost 5 bases, J lost 2 bases, and 10 bases stayed unmatched. Researchers prepared the TCRbeta library using unique molecular identifiers, the study reports. MiXCR, run by TCRdb on the PCR reads, gives a single entry per CDR3 protein. The sample yields about 360,000 distinct CDR3 sequences, roughly 13% seen once. The starting material was PBMCs, obtained from the stem cell graft. This clonotype originated in a human donor who donated a stem cell graft to a child with Fanconi anemia. The V and J genes are TRBV20-1 and TRBJ2-3; 7 nucleotides line up with TRBD2. The CDR3 reads CSAATTSASTDTQYF. DNA for the CDR3: TGCAGTGCTGCCACCACTAGCGCTTCCACAGATACGCAGTATTTT.